This is a list of T cell receptor beta chains from one sample in a study of cytomegalovirus exposure and HLA in healthy donors. Repertoires were generated with immunoSEQ multiplex PCR, while TCRdb's copy carries only in-frame clones and drops some. The table lists around 60,000 clones, roughly 96% of them singletons, with almost 6% in the top ten. The sample consisted of PBMCs. The receptor set was obtained from a woman younger than 35 in good health and CMV-seropositive. Both conserved end residues are part of each CDR3. D genes are given only for firm matches. Clone size is shown for a subset of rows, as once, few, many or a class of expanded clone.

-	TRBJ2-4	-	TRBV28	CASSLQGTNIQYF	TGTGCCAGCAGTTTACAGGGGACAAACATTCAGTACTTC
-	TRBJ1-3	TRBD1	TRBV13	CASSPSDRGGIDTIYF	TGTGCCAGCAGCCCATCGGACAGGGGCGGTATCGACACCATATATTTT
-	TRBJ1-2	-	TRBV2	CASNPREDSANYGYTF	TGTGCCAGCAATCCCCGAGAGGACAGCGCAAACTATGGCTACACCTTC
-	TRBJ2-7	-	TRBV7-8	CASSYNREESYEQYF	TGTGCCAGCAGTTATAACCGGGAAGAGTCCTACGAGCAGTACTTC
-	TRBJ2-3	TRBD2	TRBV11-3	CASSQPAGDGDTQYF	TGTGCCAGCAGCCAACCCGCGGGAGACGGAGATACGCAGTATTTT
-	TRBJ2-7	TRBD2	TRBV6-5	CASRRTSGGYEQYF	TGTGCCAGCAGAAGGACTAGCGGTGGCTACGAGCAGTACTTC
-	TRBJ2-1	TRBD2	TRBV7-6	CASSLGTSGINEQFF	TGTGCCAGCAGCTTGGGGACTAGCGGGATAAATGAGCAGTTCTTC
-	TRBJ2-1	TRBD2	TRBV11-2	CASSFGPGGRFDEQFF	TGTGCCAGCAGCTTTGGTCCGGGAGGGCGTTTCGATGAGCAGTTCTTC
-	TRBJ2-1	TRBD2	TRBV27	CASSSVAGGYNEQFF	TGTGCCAGCAGTTCGGTAGCGGGAGGATACAATGAGCAGTTCTTC
few	TRBJ2-7	TRBD1	TRBV10-3	CATSGTVYEQYF	TGTGCCACCTCCGGGACAGTATACGAGCAGTACTTC
-	TRBJ2-3	TRBD1	TRBV4-1	CASSHRTGNTDTQYF	TGCGCCAGCAGCCACAGGACAGGGAATACAGATACGCAGTATTTT
once	TRBJ2-7	-	TRBV7-2	CASSLTSSQGLYEQYF	TGTGCCAGCAGCTTAACTTCTAGTCAGGGCCTCTACGAGCAGTACTTC
-	TRBJ1-4	TRBD1	TRBV23-1	CASTRPGQGKEKLFF	TGCGCCAGCACTCGACCGGGACAGGGTAAAGAAAAACTGTTTTTT
-	TRBJ2-3	-	TRBV9	CASSVGSGAPTDTQYF	TGTGCCAGCAGCGTAGGATCGGGAGCCCCCACAGATACGCAGTATTTT
-	TRBJ1-3	-	TRBV6-5	CASSPLSSGNTIYF	TGTGCCAGCAGCCCCCTTTCCTCTGGAAACACCATATATTTT
-	TRBJ2-7	-	TRBV1	CTSSQEDRGLRGPYSYEQYF	TGCACCAGCAGCCAAGAAGACAGGGGGCTCCGGGGGCCATACTCCTACGAGCAGTACTTC
-	TRBJ2-7	TRBD1	TRBV14	CASSQTGGQYEQYF	TGTGCCAGCAGCCAGACAGGGGGCCAGTACGAGCAGTACTTC
once	TRBJ2-7	-	TRBV5-1	CASSTSLGSAGEQYF	TGCGCCAGCAGCACATCCCTGGGCTCGGCGGGCGAGCAGTACTTC
-	TRBJ1-5	-	TRBV2	CASNPTGNQPQHF	TGTGCCAGCAACCCCACAGGGAATCAGCCCCAGCATTTT
-	TRBJ1-1	-	TRBV28	CASILMRQGNTEAFF	TGTGCCAGCATTCTCATGCGCCAGGGCAACACTGAAGCTTTCTTT
-	TRBJ2-7	-	TRBV11-2	CASSWRATSYEQYF	TGTGCCAGCAGCTGGCGAGCGACGTCCTACGAGCAGTACTTC
-	TRBJ2-1	TRBD2	TRBV7-9	CASSLGTSGRASYNEQFF	TGTGCCAGCAGCTTAGGGACTAGCGGGAGGGCCTCCTACAATGAGCAGTTCTTC
once	TRBJ1-2	-	TRBV28	CASSYAGGSIWDTF	TGTGCCAGCAGCTACGCGGGGGGGAGTATCTGGGACACCTTC
once	TRBJ2-7	TRBD1	TRBV2	CASGTAITFRRDEQYF	TGTGCCAGCGGGACAGCCATCACCTTTCGCAGAGACGAGCAGTACTTC
-	TRBJ2-5	-	TRBV9	CASSVAPTSRKETQYF	TGTGCCAGCAGCGTAGCACCCACTAGCAGAAAAGAGACCCAGTACTTC
-	TRBJ2-3	TRBD2	TRBV5-4	CASSLAGTYKKDTQYF	TGTGCCAGCAGTTTAGCGGGAACCTATAAAAAAGATACGCAGTATTTT
-	TRBJ2-3	TRBD2	TRBV6-5	CASSPRPAGADTQYF	TGTGCCAGCAGTCCTCGTCCAGCGGGAGCCGATACGCAGTATTTT
-	TRBJ2-7	TRBD2	TRBV6-5	CASSYFDSGGTYEQYF	TGTGCCAGCAGTTACTTTGACAGCGGGGGAACCTACGAGCAGTACTTC
-	TRBJ2-7	TRBD1	TRBV7-2	CASSPGGSYEQYF	TGTGCCAGCAGCCCAGGGGGCTCCTACGAGCAGTACTTC
-	TRBJ2-7	TRBD2	TRBV19	CASSRGGHEQYF	TGTGCCAGTTCTCGGGGGGGGCACGAGCAGTACTTC
-	TRBJ2-4	-	TRBV1	CTSSRNVSGGVAKNIQYF	TGCACCAGCAGCCGGAACGTTAGCGGGGGGGTAGCCAAAAACATTCAGTACTTC
few	TRBJ1-2	-	TRBV5-8	CASSLGPGLGYGYTF	TGTGCCAGCAGCTTGGGTCCAGGCCTTGGTTATGGCTACACCTTC
-	TRBJ2-3	TRBD2	TRBV18	CASSPYGGFVTDTQYF	TGTGCCAGCTCACCGTACGGGGGGTTCGTAACAGATACGCAGTATTTT
-	TRBJ2-3	TRBD1	TRBV6-1	CASSERDRSRTDTQYF	TGTGCCAGCAGTGAAAGGGACAGGTCACGTACAGATACGCAGTATTTT
once	TRBJ1-1	-	TRBV7-9	CASSLTGGGTEAFF	TGTGCCAGCAGCTTAACGGGGGGCGGCACTGAAGCTTTCTTT
-	TRBJ2-3	TRBD2	TRBV6-5	CATGGVADTQYF	TGTGCCACCGGGGGGGTAGCCGATACGCAGTATTTT
-	TRBJ1-1	TRBD1	TRBV7-3	CASSFGTGGHVAFF	TGTGCCAGCAGCTTTGGGACAGGGGGCCACGTAGCTTTCTTT
once	TRBJ1-2	TRBD1	TRBV27	CASSLFSTGDGYTF	TGTGCCAGCAGTTTATTTTCGACAGGGGATGGCTACACCTTC
-	TRBJ1-1	-	TRBV19	CASSPTAATEAFF	TGTGCCAGTAGCCCAACAGCAGCCACTGAAGCTTTCTTT
-	TRBJ2-2	TRBD2	TRBV7-2	CASSPRLAGRSGELFF	TGTGCCAGCAGCCCCCGACTAGCGGGGAGGTCCGGGGAGCTGTTTTTT
-	TRBJ2-7	TRBD2	TRBV7-3	CASSLGEGNTPQAYEQYF	TGTGCCAGCAGCTTAGGGGAGGGAAATACCCCCCAAGCCTACGAGCAGTACTTC
-	TRBJ2-7	TRBD2	TRBV19	CASSIILAGGYEQYF	TGTGCCAGTAGTATAATACTAGCGGGAGGTTACGAGCAGTACTTC
-	TRBJ2-1	-	TRBV11-2	CASTQGFSSYNEQFF	TGTGCCAGCACCCAGGGGTTCAGCTCCTACAATGAGCAGTTCTTC
-	TRBJ2-7	TRBD2	TRBV5-1	CASSFSGGGSYEQYF	TGCGCCAGCAGCTTCTCGGGAGGGGGCTCCTACGAGCAGTACTTC
-	TRBJ2-1	-	TRBV28	CASSFWTSSSYNEQFF	TGTGCCAGCAGTTTCTGGACATCGAGCTCCTACAATGAGCAGTTCTTC
-	TRBJ2-6	TRBD2	TRBV5-1	CASSLVGRSGANVLTF	TGCGCCAGCAGCTTGGTCGGGAGGTCTGGGGCCAACGTCCTGACTTTC
-	TRBJ1-2	-	TRBV19	CASLLRTAINYGYTF	TGTGCCAGTCTCCTCAGGACAGCGATTAACTATGGCTACACCTTC
-	TRBJ2-7	TRBD2	TRBV10-1	CASSESWGLAGGSYEQYF	TGCGCCAGCAGTGAGTCTTGGGGACTAGCGGGGGGTTCCTACGAGCAGTACTTC
-	TRBJ2-7	-	TRBV27	CASSQGYEQYF	TGTGCCAGCAGCCAGGGCTACGAGCAGTACTTC
-	TRBJ2-7	TRBD1	TRBV13	CASSPRTGPYEQYF	TGTGCCAGCAGCCCGAGGACAGGGCCCTACGAGCAGTACTTC
-	TRBJ2-2	TRBD1	TRBV7-3	CASSPGQGWAGELFF	TGTGCCAGCAGCCCCGGACAGGGTTGGGCCGGGGAGCTGTTTTTT
once	TRBJ2-5	-	TRBV7-2	CASSLDRHEEETQYF	TGTGCCAGCAGCTTAGATCGACACGAAGAAGAGACCCAGTACTTC
once	TRBJ2-7	TRBD2	TRBV29-1	CSVEDSGGGEQYF	TGCAGCGTTGAAGATAGCGGGGGCGGCGAGCAGTACTTC
-	TRBJ2-1	TRBD2	TRBV4-2	CASSQVASGFNEQFF	TGTGCCAGCAGCCAAGTGGCTAGCGGGTTTAATGAGCAGTTCTTC